This T cell receptor beta chain was found in a study of OX40 agonist ivuxolimab in advanced cancers. Study-level information: Patients' therapy was ivuxolimab, an antibody that acts as an agonist of OX40 (CD134). Patients were infused with ivuxolimab every 2 weeks at 0.01 to 10 mg/kg. Study-wide results and limits: Among the least clonally expanded were partial responders at 0.1-3.0 mg/kg.

The length of the CDR3 is 13 residues. Germline CDR1 MNHNY, CDR2 SVGAGI (reference sequence). With 6 bases removed from V and 8 bases from J, the gap between germline ends came to 17 bases. Baseline was the first blood sampling point, followed by cycle 4 day 1 and cycle 7 day 1. Repertoires were generated with immunoSEQ multiplex PCR, while TCRdb's copy carries only in-frame clones and drops some. Here the sample spans 70,000 to 80,000 clones, 89% being singletons. On this clone: Its antigen is unidentified.

The source material was CD4+ or CD8+ T cells sorted from blood, sampled in a trial of the OX40 agonist ivuxolimab. The sequence came from an adult with an advanced solid tumor such as melanoma, head and neck, liver or kidney cancer. The chain has TRBV6-6 and TRBJ2-7, with D perhaps matching TRBD1 (5 bases). As DNA, the CDR3 is TGTGCCAGCAGACCACGTGACAGACCCCAGCAGTACTTC. It specifies CASRPRDRPQQYF.